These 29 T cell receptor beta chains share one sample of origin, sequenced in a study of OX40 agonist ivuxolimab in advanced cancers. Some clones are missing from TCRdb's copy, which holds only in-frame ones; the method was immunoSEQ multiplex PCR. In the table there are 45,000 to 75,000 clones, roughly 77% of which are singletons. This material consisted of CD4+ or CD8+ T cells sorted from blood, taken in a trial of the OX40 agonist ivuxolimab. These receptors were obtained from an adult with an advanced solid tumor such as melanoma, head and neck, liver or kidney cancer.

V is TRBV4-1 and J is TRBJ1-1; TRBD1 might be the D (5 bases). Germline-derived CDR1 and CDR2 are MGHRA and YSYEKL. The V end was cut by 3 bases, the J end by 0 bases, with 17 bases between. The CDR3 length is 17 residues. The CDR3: CASSHPQGALMNTEAFF. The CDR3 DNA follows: TGCGCCAGCAGCCACCCCCAAGGGGCCCTAATGAACACTGAAGCTTTCTTT.

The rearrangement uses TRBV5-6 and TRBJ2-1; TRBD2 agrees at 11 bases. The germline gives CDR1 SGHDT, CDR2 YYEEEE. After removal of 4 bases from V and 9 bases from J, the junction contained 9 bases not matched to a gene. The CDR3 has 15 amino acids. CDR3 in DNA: TGTGCCAGCAGCAAACTAGCGGGAGCGGGCGGTGAGCAGTTCTTC. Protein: CASSKLAGAGGEQFF. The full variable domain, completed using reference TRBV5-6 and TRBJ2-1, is DAGVTQSPTHLIKTRGQQVTLRCSPKSGHDTVSWYQQALGQGPQFIFQYYEEEERQRGNFPDRFSGHQFPNYSSELNVNALLLGDSALYLCASSKLAGAGGEQFFGPGTRLTVL.

The CDR3 here is CAISSDGGQGRNEQFF. CDR3 coding DNA: TGTGCCATCAGTTCGGATGGGGGACAGGGGAGGAATGAGCAGTTCTTC. This chain links TRBV10-3 with TRBJ2-1; TRBD1 agrees at 10 bases. With V trimmed by 5 bases and J by 7 bases, 11 bases remained unmatched. The CDR3 length is 16 residues. Per germline, CDR1 ENHRY and CDR2 SYGVKD.

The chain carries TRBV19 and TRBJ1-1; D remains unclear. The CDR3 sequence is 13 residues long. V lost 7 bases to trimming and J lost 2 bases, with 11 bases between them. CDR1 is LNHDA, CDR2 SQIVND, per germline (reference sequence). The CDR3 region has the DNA TGTGCCAGTATGAGGTCCACAAACACTGAAGCTTTCTTT. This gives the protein CASMRSTNTEAFF.

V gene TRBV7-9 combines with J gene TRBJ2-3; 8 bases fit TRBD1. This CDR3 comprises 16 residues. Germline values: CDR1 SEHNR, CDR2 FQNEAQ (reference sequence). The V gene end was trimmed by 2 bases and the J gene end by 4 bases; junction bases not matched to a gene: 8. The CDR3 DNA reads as TGTGCCAGCAGCTTATGGACAGGGCAATATGCAGATACGCAGTATTTT. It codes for CASSLWTGQYADTQYF. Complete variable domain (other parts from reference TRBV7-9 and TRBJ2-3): DTGVSQNPRHKITKRGQNVTFRCDPISEHNRLYWYRQTLGQGPEFLTYFQNEAQLEKSRLLSDRFSAERPKGSFSTLEIQRTEQGDSAMYLCASSLWTGQYADTQYFGPGTRLTVL.

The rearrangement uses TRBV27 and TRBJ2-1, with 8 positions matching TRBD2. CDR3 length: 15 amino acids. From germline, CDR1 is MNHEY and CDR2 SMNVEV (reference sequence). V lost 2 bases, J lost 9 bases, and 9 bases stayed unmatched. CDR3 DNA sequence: TGTGCCAGCAGTTTAACCATTGGACTAGCTGTTGAGCAGTTCTTC. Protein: CASSLTIGLAVEQFF.

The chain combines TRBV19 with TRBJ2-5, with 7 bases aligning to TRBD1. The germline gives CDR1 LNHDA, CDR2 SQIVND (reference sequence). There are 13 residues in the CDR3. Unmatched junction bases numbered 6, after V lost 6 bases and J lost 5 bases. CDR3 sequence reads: CASSQDREETQYF. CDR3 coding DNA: TGTGCCAGTAGCCAAGACAGGGAGGAGACCCAGTACTTC.

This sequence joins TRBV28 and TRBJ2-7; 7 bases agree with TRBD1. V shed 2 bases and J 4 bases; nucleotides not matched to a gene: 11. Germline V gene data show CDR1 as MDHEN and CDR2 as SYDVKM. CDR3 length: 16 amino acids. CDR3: CASSLGDRAIKYEQYF. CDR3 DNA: TGTGCCAGCAGTTTAGGGGACAGAGCAATCAAATACGAGCAGTACTTC.

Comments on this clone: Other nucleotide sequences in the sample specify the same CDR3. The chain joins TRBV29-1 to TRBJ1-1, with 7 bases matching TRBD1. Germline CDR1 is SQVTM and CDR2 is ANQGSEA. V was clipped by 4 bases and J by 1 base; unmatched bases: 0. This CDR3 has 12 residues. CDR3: CSVAGGNTEAFF. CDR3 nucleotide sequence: TGCAGCGTTGCAGGGGGGAACACTGAAGCTTTCTTT.

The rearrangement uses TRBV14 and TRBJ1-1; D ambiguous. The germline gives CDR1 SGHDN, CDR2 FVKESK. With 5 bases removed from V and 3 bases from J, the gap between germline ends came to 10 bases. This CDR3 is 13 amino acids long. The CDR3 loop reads CASSSQEDTEAFF. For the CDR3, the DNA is TGTGCCAGCAGCTCCCAGGAGGACACTGAAGCTTTCTTT.

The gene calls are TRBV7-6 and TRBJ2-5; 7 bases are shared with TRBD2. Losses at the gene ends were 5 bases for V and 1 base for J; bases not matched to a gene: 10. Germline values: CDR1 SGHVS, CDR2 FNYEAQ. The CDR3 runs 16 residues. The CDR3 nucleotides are TGTGCCAGCAGCAACTTTTTGACTAGCCGCCAAGAGACCCAGTACTTC. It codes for CASSNFLTSRQETQYF.

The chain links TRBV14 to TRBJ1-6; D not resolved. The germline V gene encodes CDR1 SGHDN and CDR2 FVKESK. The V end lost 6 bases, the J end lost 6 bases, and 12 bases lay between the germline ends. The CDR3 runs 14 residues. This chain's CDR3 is CASSQLRTNSPLHF. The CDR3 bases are TGTGCCAGCAGTCAACTAAGGACTAATTCACCCCTCCACTTT. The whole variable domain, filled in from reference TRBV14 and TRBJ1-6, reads EAGVTQFPSHSVIEKGQTVTLRCDPISGHDNLYWYRRVMGKEIKFLLHFVKESKQDESGMPNNRFLAERTGGTYSTLKVQPAELEDSGVYFCASSQLRTNSPLHFGNGTRLTVT.

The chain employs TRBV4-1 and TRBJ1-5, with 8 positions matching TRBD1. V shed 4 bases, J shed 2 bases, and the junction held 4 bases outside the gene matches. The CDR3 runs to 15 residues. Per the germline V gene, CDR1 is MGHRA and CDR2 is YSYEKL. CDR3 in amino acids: CASSREDRGNQPQHF. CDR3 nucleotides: TGCGCCAGCAGCCGAGAGGACAGGGGCAATCAGCCCCAGCATTTT.

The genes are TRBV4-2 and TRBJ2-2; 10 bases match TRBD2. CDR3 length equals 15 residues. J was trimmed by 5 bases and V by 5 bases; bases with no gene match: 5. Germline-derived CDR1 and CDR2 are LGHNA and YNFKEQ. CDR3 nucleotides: TGTGCCAGCAGCGAACCGGGACTAGCGACCGGGGAGCTGTTTTTT. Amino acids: CASSEPGLATGELFF.

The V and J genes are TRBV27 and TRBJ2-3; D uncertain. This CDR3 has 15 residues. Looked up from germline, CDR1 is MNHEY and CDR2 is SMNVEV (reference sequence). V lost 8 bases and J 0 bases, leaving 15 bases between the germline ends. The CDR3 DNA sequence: TGTGCCAGCCGCCCCAGGCAAACTAGCACAGATACGCAGTATTTT. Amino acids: CASRPRQTSTDTQYF.

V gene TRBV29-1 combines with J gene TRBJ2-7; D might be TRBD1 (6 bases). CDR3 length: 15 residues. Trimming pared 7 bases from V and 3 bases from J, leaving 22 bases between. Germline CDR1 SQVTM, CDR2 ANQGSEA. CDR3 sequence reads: CSALGTPTHLYEQYF. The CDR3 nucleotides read TGCAGCGCCTTGGGGACACCCACTCACCTCTACGAGCAGTACTTC.

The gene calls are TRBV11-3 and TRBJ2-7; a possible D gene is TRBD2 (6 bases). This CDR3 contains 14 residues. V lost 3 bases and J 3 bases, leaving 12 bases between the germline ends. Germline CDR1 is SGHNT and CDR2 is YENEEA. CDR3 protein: CASSFSGRGYEQYF. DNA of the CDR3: TGTGCCAGCAGCTTCTCCGGGCGGGGCTACGAGCAGTACTTC. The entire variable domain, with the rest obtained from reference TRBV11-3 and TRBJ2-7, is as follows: EAGVVQSPRYKIIEKKQPVAFWCNPISGHNTLYWYLQNLGQGPELLIRYENEEAVDDSQLPKDRFSAERLKGVDSTLKIQPAELGDSAVYLCASSFSGRGYEQYFGPGTRLTVT.

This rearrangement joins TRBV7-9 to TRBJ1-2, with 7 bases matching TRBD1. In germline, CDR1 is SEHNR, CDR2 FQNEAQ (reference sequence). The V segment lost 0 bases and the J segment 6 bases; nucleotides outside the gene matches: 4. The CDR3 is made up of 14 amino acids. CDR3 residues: CASSLASRGNGYTF. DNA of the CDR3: TGTGCCAGCAGCTTAGCGTCCAGGGGGAATGGCTACACCTTC.

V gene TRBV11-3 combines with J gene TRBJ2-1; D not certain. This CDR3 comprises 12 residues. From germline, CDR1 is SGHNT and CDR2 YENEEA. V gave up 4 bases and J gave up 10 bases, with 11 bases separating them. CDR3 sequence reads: CASSSGQLEQFF. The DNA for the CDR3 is TGTGCCAGCAGCTCTGGGCAATTAGAGCAGTTCTTC.

CDR3 sequence (DNA): TGCGCCAGCCAACGCCCCTGCCGGCGGTTGGCCGGGGAGCTGTTTTTT. Amino acid sequence: CASQRPCRRLAGELFF. The rearrangement links TRBV23-1 to TRBJ2-2; D call uncertain. TRBV23-1 is filed as an ORF, its function uncertain. The CDR3 has 16 amino acids. Trimming removed 8 bases at V and 6 bases at J, with 22 bases between.

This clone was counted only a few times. The CDR3: CASSLARSTDTQYF. The CDR3 region has the DNA TGTGCCAGCAGCTTAGCGCGGAGCACAGATACGCAGTATTTT. The gene calls are TRBV11-1 and TRBJ2-3; D remains unclear. Trimming shortened V by 0 bases and J by 0 bases, and 4 bases separated the two germline ends. Germline V gene data show CDR1 as SGHAT and CDR2 as FQDESV (reference sequence). This CDR3 has 14 amino acids.

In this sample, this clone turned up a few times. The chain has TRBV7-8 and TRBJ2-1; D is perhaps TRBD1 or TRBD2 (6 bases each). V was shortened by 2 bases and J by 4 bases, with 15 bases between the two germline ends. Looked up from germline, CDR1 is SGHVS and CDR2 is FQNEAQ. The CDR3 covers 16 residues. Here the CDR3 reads CASSLPGVGGYNEQFF. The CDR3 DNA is TGTGCCAGCAGCTTACCAGGGGTCGGGGGATACAATGAGCAGTTCTTC. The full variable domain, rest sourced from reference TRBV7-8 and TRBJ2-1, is GAGVSQSPRYKVAKRGQDVALRCDPISGHVSLFWYQQALGQGPEFLTYFQNEAQLDKSGLPSDRFFAERPEGSVSTLKIQRTQQEDSAVYLCASSLPGVGGYNEQFFGPGTRLTVL.

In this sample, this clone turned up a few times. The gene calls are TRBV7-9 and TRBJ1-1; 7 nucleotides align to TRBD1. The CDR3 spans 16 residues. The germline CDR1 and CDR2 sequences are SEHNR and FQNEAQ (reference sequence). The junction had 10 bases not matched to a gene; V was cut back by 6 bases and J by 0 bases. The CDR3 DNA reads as TGTGCCAGCAGGTCTACAGGGGCACTAATGAACACTGAAGCTTTCTTT. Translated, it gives CASRSTGALMNTEAFF.

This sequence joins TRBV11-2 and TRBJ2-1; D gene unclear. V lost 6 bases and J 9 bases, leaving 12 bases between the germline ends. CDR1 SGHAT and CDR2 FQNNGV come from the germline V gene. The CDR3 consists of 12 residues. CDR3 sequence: CASRTEGSEQFF. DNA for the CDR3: TGTGCCAGCAGAACTGAAGGTAGTGAGCAGTTCTTC. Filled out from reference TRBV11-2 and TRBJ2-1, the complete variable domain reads EAGVAQSPRYKIIEKRQSVAFWCNPISGHATLYWYQQILGQGPKLLIQFQNNGVVDDSQLPKDRFSAERLKGVDSTLKIQPAKLEDSAVYLCASRTEGSEQFFGPGTRLTVL.

In nucleotides, the CDR3 is TGTGCCTGGAGTGTACAAGGCTTCACTGAAGCTTTCTTT. Amino acid sequence: CAWSVQGFTEAFF. This chain uses TRBV30 with TRBJ1-1, with no clear D. CDR3 size: 13 residues. V lost 0 bases, J lost 4 bases, and 9 bases lay in between. CDR1 GTSNPN and CDR2 SVGIG come from the germline V gene (reference sequence).

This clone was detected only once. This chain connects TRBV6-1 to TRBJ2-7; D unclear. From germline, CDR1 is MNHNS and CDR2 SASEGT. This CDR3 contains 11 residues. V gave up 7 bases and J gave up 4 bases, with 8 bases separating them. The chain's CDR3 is CASTRLYEQYF. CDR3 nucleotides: TGTGCCAGCACACGGTTGTACGAGCAGTACTTC.

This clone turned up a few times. CDR3 residues: CASSVRTGNTIYF. The CDR3 DNA reads as TGTGCCAGCAGTGTACGAACCGGAAACACCATATATTTT. The chain recombines TRBV6-5 with TRBJ1-3; no definite D call. Per germline, CDR1 MNHEY and CDR2 SVGAGI. The CDR3 is made up of 13 amino acids. Trimming stripped 5 bases from V and 4 bases from J, with 9 bases between.

Written as DNA, the CDR3 is TGTGCCAGTAGTATTCCGGGATACACAGATACGCAGTATTTT. Residues: CASSIPGYTDTQYF. The rearrangement joins TRBV19 to TRBJ2-3; TRBD2 is a possible D gene (5 bases). Trimming shortened V by 3 bases and J by 2 bases, and 9 bases separated the two germline ends. The CDR3 sequence is 14 residues long. In germline, CDR1 is LNHDA, CDR2 SQIVND (reference sequence).

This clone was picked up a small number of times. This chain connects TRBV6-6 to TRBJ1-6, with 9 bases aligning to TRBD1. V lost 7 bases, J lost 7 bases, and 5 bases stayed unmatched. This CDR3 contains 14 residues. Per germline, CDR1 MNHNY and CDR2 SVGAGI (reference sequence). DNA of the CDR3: TGTGCCAGCACTTCGGGACAGGGCAATTCACCCCTCCACTTT. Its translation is CASTSGQGNSPLHF.